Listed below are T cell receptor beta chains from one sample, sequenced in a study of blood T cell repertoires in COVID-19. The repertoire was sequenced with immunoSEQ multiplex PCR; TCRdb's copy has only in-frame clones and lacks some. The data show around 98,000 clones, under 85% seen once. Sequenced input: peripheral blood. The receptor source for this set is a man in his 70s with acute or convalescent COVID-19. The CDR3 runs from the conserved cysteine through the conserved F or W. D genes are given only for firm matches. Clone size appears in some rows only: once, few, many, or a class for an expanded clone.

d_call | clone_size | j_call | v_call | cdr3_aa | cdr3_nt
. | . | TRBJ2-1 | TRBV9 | CASKGLAPTNEQFF | TGTGCCAGCAAAGGCTTAGCCCCGACCAATGAGCAGTTCTTC
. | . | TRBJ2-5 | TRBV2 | CASSEYLAEETQYF | TGTGCCAGCAGTGAGTACCTAGCTGAGGAGACCCAGTACTTC
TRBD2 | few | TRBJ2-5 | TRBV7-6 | CASSKNPHSVGGTQETQYF | TGTGCCAGCAGCAAGAACCCTCACTCGGTGGGGGGGACTCAAGAGACCCAGTACTTC
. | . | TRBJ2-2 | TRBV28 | CASSYPAGGSGTFF | TGTGCCAGCAGTTACCCGGCAGGAGGGAGTGGGACGTTTTTT
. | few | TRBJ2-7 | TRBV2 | CASRTGSYEQYF | TGTGCCAGCCGGACGGGGTCCTACGAGCAGTACTTC
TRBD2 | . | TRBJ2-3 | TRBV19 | CASSIAQTSGRATQYF | TGTGCCAGTAGTATAGCCCAGACTAGCGGGAGGGCTACGCAGTATTTT
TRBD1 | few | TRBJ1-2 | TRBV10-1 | CATTRTPTGEDYGYTF | TGCGCCACTACCCGAACACCGACAGGGGAAGACTATGGCTACACCTTC
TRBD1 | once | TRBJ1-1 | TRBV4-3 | CASSHRQGEAFF | TGCGCCAGCAGCCACCGACAGGGTGAAGCTTTCTTT
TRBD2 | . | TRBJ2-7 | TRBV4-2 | CASSHMTSGGTYEQYF | TGTGCCAGCAGCCACATGACTAGCGGGGGTACCTACGAGCAGTACTTC
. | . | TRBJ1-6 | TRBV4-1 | CASSQEPGGGYGGLHF | TGCGCCAGCAGCCAAGAACCGGGAGGGGGATATGGTGGCCTCCACTTT
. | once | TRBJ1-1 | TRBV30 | CASQDRNTEAFF | TGTGCCTCCCAGGACAGGAACACTGAAGCTTTCTTT
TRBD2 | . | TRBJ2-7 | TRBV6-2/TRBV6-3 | CASSYGLAGSYEQYF | TGTGCCAGCAGTTACGGACTAGCGGGCTCCTACGAGCAGTACTTC
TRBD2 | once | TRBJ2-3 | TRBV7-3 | CASSLRRETYRTDTQYF | TGTGCCAGCAGCTTACGGCGGGAGACATACCGCACAGATACGCAGTATTTT
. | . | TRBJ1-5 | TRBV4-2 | CASSQATGNQPQHF | TGTGCCAGCAGCCAGGCTACAGGGAATCAGCCCCAGCATTTT
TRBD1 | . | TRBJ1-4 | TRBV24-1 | CATSDPGQGNEKLFF | TGTGCCACCAGTGATCCCGGACAGGGTAATGAAAAACTGTTTTTT
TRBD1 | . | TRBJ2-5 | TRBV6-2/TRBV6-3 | CASSYDWTGPETQYF | TGTGCCAGCAGTTACGATTGGACAGGGCCAGAGACCCAGTACTTC
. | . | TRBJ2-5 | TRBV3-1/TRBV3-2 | CASSQGPGETQYF | TGTGCCAGCAGCCAGGGGCCTGGAGAGACCCAGTACTTC
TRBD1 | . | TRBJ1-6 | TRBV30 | CAWTGGYNSPLHF | TGTGCCTGGACAGGGGGGTACAATTCACCCCTCCACTTT
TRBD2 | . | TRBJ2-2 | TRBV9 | CASSPRLAGNTGELFF | TGTGCCAGCAGCCCTAGACTAGCGGGAAACACCGGGGAGCTGTTTTTT
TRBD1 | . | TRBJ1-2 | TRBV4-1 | CASSFGQAKDYGYTF | TGCGCCAGCAGCTTCGGACAGGCCAAAGACTATGGCTACACCTTC
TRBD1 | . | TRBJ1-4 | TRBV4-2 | CASSRQQGVEEKLFF | TGTGCCAGCAGCCGACAACAGGGGGTAGAGGAAAAACTGTTTTTT
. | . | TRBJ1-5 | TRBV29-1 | CSVGGNSNQPQHF | TGCAGCGTTGGGGGCAATAGCAATCAGCCCCAGCATTTT
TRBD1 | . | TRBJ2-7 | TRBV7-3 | CASTTGAEQYF | TGTGCCAGCACCACAGGGGCCGAGCAGTACTTC
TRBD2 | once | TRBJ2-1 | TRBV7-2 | CASSPQRGSSYNEQFF | TGTGCCAGCAGCCCTCAGCGGGGGAGCTCCTACAATGAGCAGTTCTTC
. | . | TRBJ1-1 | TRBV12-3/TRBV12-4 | CASSFYMNTEAFF | TGTGCCAGCAGTTTTTACATGAACACTGAAGCTTTCTTT
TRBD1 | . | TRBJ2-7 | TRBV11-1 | CASSFWGQYAYEQYF | TGTGCCAGCAGCTTTTGGGGACAGTATGCCTACGAGCAGTACTTC
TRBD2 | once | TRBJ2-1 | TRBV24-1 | CATSDRGSGSYEQFF | TGTGCCACCAGCGATAGGGGTAGCGGGAGCTATGAGCAGTTCTTC
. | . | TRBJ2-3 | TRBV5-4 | CASSLGAGVGSDTQYF | TGTGCCAGCAGCTTGGGCGCAGGGGTCGGGTCGGATACGCAGTATTTT
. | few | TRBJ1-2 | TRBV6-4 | CASRAGTSTYGYTF | TGTGCCAGCAGGGCCGGGACAAGCACCTATGGCTACACCTTC
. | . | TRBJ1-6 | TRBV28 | CASRENSPLHF | TGTGCCAGCAGGGAGAATTCACCCCTCCACTTT
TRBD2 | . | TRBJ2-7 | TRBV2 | CASSWTSGSSYEQYF | TGTGCCAGCAGTTGGACTAGCGGGAGCTCCTACGAGCAGTACTTC
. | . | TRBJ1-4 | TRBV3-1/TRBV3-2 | CASSPQWSNEKLFF | TGTGCCAGCAGCCCACAGTGGTCTAATGAAAAACTGTTTTTT
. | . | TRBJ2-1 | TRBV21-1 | CASSSTSERYNEQFF | TGTGCCAGCAGTTCTACTAGCGAGAGATACAATGAGCAGTTCTTC
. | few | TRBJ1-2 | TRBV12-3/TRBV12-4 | CASSLTVGYGYTF | TGTGCCAGCAGTTTAACAGTAGGCTATGGCTACACCTTC
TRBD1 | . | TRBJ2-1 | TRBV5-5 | CASSLRQGVYNEQFF | TGTGCCAGCAGCCTTCGACAGGGGGTTTACAATGAGCAGTTCTTC
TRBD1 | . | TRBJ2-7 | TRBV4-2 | CASSQGTGRNSHEQYF | TGTGCCAGCAGCCAAGGGACAGGGCGGAACTCCCACGAGCAGTACTTC
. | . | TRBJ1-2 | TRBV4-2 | CASSRELTGVSNYGYTF | TGTGCCAGCAGCCGCGAACTAACGGGGGTGTCTAACTATGGCTACACCTTC
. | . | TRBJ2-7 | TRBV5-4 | CASGELGLTYEQYF | TGTGCCAGCGGCGAATTGGGGCTGACCTACGAGCAGTACTTC
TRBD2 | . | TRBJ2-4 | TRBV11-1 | CASRIGLAGVDIQYF | TGTGCCAGCAGGATCGGACTAGCGGGAGTAGACATTCAGTACTTC
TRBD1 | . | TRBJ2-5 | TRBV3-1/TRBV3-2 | CASSHVALTGGGWGETQYF | TGTGCCAGCAGCCACGTAGCCCTGACAGGGGGTGGTTGGGGGGAGACCCAGTACTTC
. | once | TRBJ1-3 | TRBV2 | CASSEAQGSGNTIYF | TGTGCCAGCAGTGAAGCCCAGGGGAGCGGAAACACCATATATTTT
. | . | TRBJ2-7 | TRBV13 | CASSHLTGGSGYEQYF | TGTGCCAGCAGCCACCTAACGGGGGGCTCGGGCTACGAGCAGTACTTC
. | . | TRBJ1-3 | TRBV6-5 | CASRRSGAENTIYF | TGTGCCAGCAGGAGGTCAGGGGCAGAAAACACCATATATTTT
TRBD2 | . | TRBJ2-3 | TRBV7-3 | CASSRGREPTDTQYF | TGTGCCAGCAGCAGAGGGAGGGAACCCACAGATACGCAGTATTTT
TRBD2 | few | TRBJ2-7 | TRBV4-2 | CASSQDNRSGRSEQYF | TGTGCCAGCAGCCAAGATAACCGCAGCGGGAGGAGCGAGCAGTACTTC
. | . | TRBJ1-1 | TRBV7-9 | CASSTNTQGSTEAFF | TGTGCCAGCAGCACCAATACCCAGGGAAGCACTGAAGCTTTCTTT
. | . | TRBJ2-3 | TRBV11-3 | CASSSQALADTQYF | TGTGCCAGCAGCTCGCAGGCCCTCGCAGATACGCAGTATTTT
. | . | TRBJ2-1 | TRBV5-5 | CASSLIRSSGYNEQFF | TGTGCCAGCAGCTTGATACGGTCGTCAGGCTACAATGAGCAGTTCTTC
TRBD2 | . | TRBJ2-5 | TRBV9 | CASSVGGSGEETQYF | TGTGCCAGCAGCGTAGGGGGTAGCGGGGAAGAGACCCAGTACTTC
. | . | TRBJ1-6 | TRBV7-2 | CASRNRTEGPLHF | TGTGCCAGCAGAAATCGGACAGAAGGACCCCTCCACTTT
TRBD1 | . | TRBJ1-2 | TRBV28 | CASSPGDRGYGYTF | TGTGCCAGCAGTCCCGGGGACAGGGGCTATGGCTACACCTTC
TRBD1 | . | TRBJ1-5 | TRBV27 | CASSFTPTGEVKNQPQHF | TGTGCCAGCAGTTTTACCCCTACAGGGGAAGTCAAAAATCAGCCCCAGCATTTT